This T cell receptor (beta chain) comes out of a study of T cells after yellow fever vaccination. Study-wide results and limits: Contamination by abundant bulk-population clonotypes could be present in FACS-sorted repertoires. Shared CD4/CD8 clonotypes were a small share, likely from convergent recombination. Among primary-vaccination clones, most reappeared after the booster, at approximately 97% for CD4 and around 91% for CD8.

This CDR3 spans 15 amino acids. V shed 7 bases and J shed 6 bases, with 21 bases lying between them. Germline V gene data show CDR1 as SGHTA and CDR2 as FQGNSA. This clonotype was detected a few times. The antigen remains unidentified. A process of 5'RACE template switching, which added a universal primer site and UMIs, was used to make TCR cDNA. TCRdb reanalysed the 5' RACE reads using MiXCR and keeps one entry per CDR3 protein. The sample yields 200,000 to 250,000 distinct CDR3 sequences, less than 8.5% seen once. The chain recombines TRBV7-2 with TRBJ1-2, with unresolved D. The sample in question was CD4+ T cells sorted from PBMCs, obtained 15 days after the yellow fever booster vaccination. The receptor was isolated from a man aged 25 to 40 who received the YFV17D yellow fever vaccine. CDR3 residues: CASTPFGPPGDGYTF. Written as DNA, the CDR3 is TGTGCCAGCACCCCCTTCGGGCCGCCCGGCGATGGCTACACCTTC. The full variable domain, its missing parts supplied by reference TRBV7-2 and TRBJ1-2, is GAGVSQSPSNKVTEKGKDVELRCDPISGHTALYWYRQSLGQGLEFLIYFQGNSAPDKSGLPSDRFSAERTGGSVSTLTIQRTQQEDSAVYLCASTPFGPPGDGYTFGSGTRLTVV.